This T cell receptor (beta chain) was identified during a study of T cell repertoires in cytomegalovirus infection. Trimming took 10 bases from V and 4 from J, leaving 13 bases between them. Germline CDR1 and CDR2: SEHNR and FQNEAQ (reference sequence). The length of the CDR3 is 12 residues. This clonotype was seen a handful of times. Its target is not known. TCRdb reprocessed the reads with MiXCR, giving one entry per CDR3 protein. This table holds about 120,000 distinct CDR3 sequences, more than 30% found once. This material consisted of CD8+ T cells from cultured PBMCs, taken from culture after CMV antigen stimulation. The clonotype comes from a human donor in good health (CMV status not recorded). Some clones in this sample may be carry-over from other donors' samples. This rearrangement joins TRBV7-9 to TRBJ1-1; no definite D call. CDR3 nucleotide sequence: TGTGCCACGGTTTTTGAAGGCACTGAAGCTTTCTTT. Translated: CATVFEGTEAFF.